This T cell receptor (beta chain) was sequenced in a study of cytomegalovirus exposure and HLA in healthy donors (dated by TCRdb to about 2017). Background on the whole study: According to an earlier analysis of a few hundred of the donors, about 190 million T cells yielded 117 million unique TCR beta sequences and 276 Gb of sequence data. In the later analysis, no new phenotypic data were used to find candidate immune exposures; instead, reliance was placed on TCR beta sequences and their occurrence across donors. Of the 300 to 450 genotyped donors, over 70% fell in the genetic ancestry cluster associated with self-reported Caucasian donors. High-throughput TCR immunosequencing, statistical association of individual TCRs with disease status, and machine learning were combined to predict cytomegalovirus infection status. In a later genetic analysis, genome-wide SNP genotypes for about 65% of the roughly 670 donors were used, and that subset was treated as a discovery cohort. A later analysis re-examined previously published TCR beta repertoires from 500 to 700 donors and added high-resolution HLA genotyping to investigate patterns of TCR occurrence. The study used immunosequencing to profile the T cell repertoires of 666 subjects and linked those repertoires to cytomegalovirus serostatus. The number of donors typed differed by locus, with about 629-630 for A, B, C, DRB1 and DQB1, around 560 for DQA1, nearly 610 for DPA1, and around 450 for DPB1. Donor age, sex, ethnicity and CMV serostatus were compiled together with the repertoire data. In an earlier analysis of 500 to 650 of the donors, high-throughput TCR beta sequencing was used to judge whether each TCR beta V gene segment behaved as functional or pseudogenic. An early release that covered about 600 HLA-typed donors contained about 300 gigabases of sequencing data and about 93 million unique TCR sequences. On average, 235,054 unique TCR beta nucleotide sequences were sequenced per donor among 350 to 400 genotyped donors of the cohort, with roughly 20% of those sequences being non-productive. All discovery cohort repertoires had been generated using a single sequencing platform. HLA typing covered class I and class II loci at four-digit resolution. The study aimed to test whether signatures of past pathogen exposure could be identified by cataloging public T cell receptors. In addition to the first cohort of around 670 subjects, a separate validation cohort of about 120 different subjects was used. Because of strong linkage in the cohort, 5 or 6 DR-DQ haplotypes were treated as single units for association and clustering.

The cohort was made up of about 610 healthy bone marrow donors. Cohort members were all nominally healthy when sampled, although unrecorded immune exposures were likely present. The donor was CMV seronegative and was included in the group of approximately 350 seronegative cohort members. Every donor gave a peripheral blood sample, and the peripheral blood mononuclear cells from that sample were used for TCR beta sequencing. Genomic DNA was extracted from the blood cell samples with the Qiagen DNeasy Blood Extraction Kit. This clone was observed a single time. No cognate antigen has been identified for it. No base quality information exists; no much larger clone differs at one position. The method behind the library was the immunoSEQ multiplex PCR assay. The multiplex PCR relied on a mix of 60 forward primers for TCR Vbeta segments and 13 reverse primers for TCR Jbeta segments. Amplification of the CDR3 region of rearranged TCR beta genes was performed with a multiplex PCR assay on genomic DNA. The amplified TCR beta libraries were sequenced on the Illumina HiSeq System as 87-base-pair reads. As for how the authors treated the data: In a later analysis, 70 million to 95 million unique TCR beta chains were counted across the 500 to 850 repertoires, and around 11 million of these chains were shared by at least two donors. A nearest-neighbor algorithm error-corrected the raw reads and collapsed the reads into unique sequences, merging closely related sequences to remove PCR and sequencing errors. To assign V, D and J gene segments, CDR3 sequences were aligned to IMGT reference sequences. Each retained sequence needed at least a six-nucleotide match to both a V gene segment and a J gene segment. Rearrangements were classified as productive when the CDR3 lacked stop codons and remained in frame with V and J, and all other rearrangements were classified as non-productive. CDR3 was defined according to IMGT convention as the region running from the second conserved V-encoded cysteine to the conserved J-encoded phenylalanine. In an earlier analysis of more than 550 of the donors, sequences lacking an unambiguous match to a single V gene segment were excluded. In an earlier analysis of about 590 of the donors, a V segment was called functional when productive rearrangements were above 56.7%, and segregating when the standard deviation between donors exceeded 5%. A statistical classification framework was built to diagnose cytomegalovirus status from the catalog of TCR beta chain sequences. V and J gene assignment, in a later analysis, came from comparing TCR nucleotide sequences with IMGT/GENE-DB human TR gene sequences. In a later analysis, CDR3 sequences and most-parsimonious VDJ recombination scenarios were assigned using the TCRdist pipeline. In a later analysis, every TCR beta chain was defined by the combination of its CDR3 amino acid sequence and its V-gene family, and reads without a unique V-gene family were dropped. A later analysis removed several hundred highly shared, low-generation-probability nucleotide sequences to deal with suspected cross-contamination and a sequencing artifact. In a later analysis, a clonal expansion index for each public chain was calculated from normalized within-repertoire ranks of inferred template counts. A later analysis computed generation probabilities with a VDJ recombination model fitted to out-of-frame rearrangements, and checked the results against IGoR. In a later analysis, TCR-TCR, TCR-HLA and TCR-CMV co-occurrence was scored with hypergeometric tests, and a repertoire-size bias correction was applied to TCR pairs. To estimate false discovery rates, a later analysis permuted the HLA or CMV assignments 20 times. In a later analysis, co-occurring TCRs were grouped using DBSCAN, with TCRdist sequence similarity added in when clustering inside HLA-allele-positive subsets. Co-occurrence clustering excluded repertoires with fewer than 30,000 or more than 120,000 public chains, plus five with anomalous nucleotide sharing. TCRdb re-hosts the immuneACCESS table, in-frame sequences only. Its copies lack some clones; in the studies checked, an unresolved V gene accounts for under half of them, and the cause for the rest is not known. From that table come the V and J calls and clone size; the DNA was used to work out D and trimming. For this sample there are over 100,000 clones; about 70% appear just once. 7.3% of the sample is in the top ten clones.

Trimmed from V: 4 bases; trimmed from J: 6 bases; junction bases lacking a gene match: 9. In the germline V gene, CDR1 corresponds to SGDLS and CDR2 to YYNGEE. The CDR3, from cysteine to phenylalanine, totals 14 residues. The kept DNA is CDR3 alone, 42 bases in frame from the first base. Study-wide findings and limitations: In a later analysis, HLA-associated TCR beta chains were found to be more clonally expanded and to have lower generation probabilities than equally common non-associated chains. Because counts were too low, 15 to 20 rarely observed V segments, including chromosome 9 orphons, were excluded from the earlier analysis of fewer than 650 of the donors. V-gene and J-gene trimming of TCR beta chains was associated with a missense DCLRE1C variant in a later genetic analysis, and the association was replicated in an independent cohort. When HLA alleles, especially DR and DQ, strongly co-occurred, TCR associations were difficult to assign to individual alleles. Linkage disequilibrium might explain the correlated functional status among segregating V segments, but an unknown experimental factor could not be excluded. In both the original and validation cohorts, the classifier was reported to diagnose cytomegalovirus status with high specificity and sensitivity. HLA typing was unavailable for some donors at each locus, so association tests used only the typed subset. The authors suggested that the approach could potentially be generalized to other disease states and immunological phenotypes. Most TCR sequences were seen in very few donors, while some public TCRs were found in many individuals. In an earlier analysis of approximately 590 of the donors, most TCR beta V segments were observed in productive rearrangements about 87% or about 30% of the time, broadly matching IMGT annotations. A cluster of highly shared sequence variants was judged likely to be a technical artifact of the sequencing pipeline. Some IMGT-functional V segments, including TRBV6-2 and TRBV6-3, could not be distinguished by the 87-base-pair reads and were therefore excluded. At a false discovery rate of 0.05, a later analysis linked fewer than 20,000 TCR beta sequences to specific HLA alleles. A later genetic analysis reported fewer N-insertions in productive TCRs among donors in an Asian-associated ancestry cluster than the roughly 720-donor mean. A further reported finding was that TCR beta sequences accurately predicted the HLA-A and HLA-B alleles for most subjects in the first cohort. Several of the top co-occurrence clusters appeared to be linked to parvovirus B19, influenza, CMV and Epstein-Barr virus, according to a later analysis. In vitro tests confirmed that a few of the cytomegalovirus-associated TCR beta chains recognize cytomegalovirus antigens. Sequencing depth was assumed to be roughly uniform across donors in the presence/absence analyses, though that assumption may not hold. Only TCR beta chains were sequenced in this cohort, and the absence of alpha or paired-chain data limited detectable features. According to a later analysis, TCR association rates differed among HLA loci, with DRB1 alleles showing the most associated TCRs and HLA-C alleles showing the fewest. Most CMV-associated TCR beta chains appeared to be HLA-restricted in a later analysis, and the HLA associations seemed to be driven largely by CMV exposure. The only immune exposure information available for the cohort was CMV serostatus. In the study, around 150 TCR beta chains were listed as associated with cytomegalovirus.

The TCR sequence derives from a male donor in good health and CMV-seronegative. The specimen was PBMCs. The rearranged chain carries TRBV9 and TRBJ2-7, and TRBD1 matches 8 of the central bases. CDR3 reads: CASSRWDRTSEQYF. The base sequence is TGTGCCAGCAGCAGGTGGGACAGGACCAGCGAGCAGTACTTC.